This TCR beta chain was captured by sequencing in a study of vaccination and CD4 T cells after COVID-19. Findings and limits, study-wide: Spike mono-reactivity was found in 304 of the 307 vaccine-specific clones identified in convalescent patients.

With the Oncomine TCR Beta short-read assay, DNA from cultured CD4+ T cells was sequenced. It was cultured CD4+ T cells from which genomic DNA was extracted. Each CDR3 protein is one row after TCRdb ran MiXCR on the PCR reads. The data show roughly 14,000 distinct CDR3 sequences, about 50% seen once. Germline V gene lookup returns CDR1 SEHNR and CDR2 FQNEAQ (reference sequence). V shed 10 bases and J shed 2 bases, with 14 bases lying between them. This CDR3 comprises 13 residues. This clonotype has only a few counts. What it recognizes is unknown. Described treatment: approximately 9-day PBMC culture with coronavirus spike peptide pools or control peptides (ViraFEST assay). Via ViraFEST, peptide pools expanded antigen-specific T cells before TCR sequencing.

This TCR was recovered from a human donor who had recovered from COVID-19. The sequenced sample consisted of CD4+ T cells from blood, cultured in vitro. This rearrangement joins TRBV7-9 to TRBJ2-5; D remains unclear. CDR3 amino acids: CATNVAGQETQYF. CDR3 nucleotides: TGTGCCACCAACGTGGCCGGGCAAGAGACCCAGTACTTC.